This T cell receptor beta chain was captured by sequencing in a study of blood T cell repertoires in COVID-19. Germline V CDR1 and CDR2: MNHEY, SMNVEV (reference sequence). Unmatched junction bases numbered 3, after V lost 4 bases and J lost 0 bases. The CDR3 runs 17 residues. Original data processing: Estimation of nucleated cell counts was performed using reference gene primer amplification. Clones were read by immunoSEQ multiplex PCR, and TCRdb kept only the in-frame ones, dropping some. V and J calls and clone size are given by that table; D and trimming were obtained from the DNA. The sample has 150,000 to 200,000 clones, just over 85% seen once. This clone was seen a few times.

Sample: PBMCs or T cells enriched from blood (not recorded which). The receptor's source is a woman aged 18-29 years who had recovered from COVID-19. V gene TRBV27 combines with J gene TRBJ2-1; TRBD2 agrees at 13 bases. CDR3 bases: TGTGCCAGCAGTTCCTGGACTAGCGGGAGCTCCTACAATGAGCAGTTCTTC. Its translation is CASSSWTSGSSYNEQFF.